Listed here are 15 T cell receptor beta chains from one sample, sequenced in a study of cytotoxic CD8 clonotypes in ibrutinib-treated CLL. The repertoire was sequenced with immunoSEQ multiplex PCR; TCRdb's copy has only in-frame clones and lacks some. The repertoire holds under 200,000 clones, with 84% as singletons. Sequencing used PBMCs, obtained after 24 months of ibrutinib treatment. The receptors derive from a human donor with chronic lymphocytic leukemia.

The V gene is TRBV28, the J gene TRBJ2-5; tentative D call: TRBD1 (6 bases). The CDR3 is 13 residues long. Trimming left V 6 bases short and J 4 bases short, with 12 bases between. Germline loops: CDR1 MDHEN, CDR2 SYDVKM. The CDR3 protein is CASSSRGRETQYF. As DNA, the CDR3 is TGTGCCAGCAGCTCCAGGGGTCGAGAGACCCAGTACTTC.

The chain links TRBV18 to TRBJ2-1; TRBD2 aligns across 12 bases. The CDR3 is 15 residues long. The V gene end was trimmed by 2 bases and the J gene end by 7 bases; junction bases not matched to a gene: 3. Germline lookup yields CDR1 KGHSH and CDR2 LQKENI. The CDR3 DNA reads TGTGCCAGCTCACCAGGGACTAGCGGGCTAAATGAGCAGTTCTTC. The encoded protein is CASSPGTSGLNEQFF.

This clone was counted a single time. The CDR3 here is CASSLDRTTYPQETQYF. As DNA, the CDR3 is TGTGCCAGCAGCTTGGATCGGACAACCTACCCCCAAGAGACCCAGTACTTC. The gene calls are TRBV5-6 and TRBJ2-5, with D perhaps matching TRBD1 (5 bases). The CDR3 runs to 17 residues. Germline V CDR1 and CDR2: SGHDT, YYEEEE. The V and J ends lost 0 bases and 1 base respectively, with 16 bases between them.

The J gene is TRBJ2-1, the V gene TRBV27, with no clear D. The germline V gene has CDR1 MNHEY and CDR2 SMNVEV (reference sequence). The CDR3 has 14 residues. The V gene lost 5 bases and the J gene lost 0 bases, with 8 bases spanning the gap. CDR3 coding DNA: TGTGCCAGCAGTCCTTATAGCTCCTACAATGAGCAGTTCTTC. Translation: CASSPYSSYNEQFF.

V and J are TRBV27 and TRBJ2-1; 7 bases are shared with TRBD1. The CDR3 sequence is 13 residues long. CDR1 is MNHEY and CDR2 is SMNVEV in the germline V gene (reference sequence). Trimming at V came to 4 bases and at J to 9 bases, leaving 6 bases not matched to a gene. CDR3 sequence: CASSSQGVAEQFF. In DNA form, the CDR3 reads TGTGCCAGCAGTTCCCAGGGGGTCGCTGAGCAGTTCTTC.

The chain employs TRBV29-1 and TRBJ1-4, with D unresolved. CDR3 length: 13 amino acids. V lost 6 bases to trimming and J lost 0 bases, with 8 bases between them. Germline V gene lookup returns CDR1 SQVTM and CDR2 ANQGSEA. In nucleotides, the CDR3 is TGCAGCGTGGCCGGGACAACTAATGAAAAACTGTTTTTT. Its protein product is CSVAGTTNEKLFF.

This clone was seen only once. V usage is TRBV19 and J usage is TRBJ1-1, with TRBD1 as a possible D gene (6 bases). Trimming pared 7 bases from V and 1 base from J, leaving 13 bases between. The CDR3 spans 14 residues. The germline V gene has CDR1 LNHDA and CDR2 SQIVND (reference sequence). This chain's CDR3 is CASTVGQQNTEAFF. The CDR3 region has the DNA TGTGCCAGTACCGTAGGACAGCAGAACACTGAAGCTTTCTTT.

This chain uses TRBV6-1 with TRBJ2-1; 9 bases map to TRBD2. The CDR3 is 13 residues long. CDR1 is MNHNS, CDR2 SASEGT, per germline. V lost 6 bases to trimming and J lost 10 bases; unmatched junction nucleotides: 7. For the CDR3, the DNA is TGTGCCAGCAGCCCGGGACTAGCAGACGAGCAGTTCTTC. It translates to CASSPGLADEQFF.

The gene calls are TRBV9 and TRBJ2-1; 11 bases align to TRBD2. There are 18 residues in the CDR3. The V segment lost 4 bases and the J segment 3 bases; nucleotides outside the gene matches: 12. CDR1 is SGDLS, CDR2 YYNGEE, per germline. CDR3 nucleotide sequence: TGTGCCAGCAGCCGTATAGCGGGAGGGCCCGGGGGCTACAATGAGCAGTTCTTC. It encodes CASSRIAGGPGGYNEQFF.

The rearrangement uses TRBV7-6 and TRBJ2-7; D gene uncertain. The germline V gene encodes CDR1 SGHVS and CDR2 FNYEAQ. The V and J ends lost 1 base and 2 bases respectively, with 9 bases between them. This CDR3 contains 14 residues. The CDR3 loop reads CASSLGTDTYEQYF. Written as DNA, the CDR3 is TGTGCCAGCAGCTTAGGCACAGACACCTACGAGCAGTACTTC.

This sequence joins TRBV9 and TRBJ2-7; 12 bases are shared with TRBD2. The junction had 9 bases not matched to a gene; V was cut back by 2 bases and J by 3 bases. CDR1 SGDLS and CDR2 YYNGEE come from the germline V gene. This CDR3 comprises 17 residues. Here the CDR3 reads CASSVLGTSGLGYEQYF. Written as DNA, the CDR3 is TGTGCCAGCAGCGTTTTAGGGACTAGCGGGCTGGGCTACGAGCAGTACTTC.

The DNA of the CDR3 is TGTGCCAGTAGCTCCGGGACTAGCGGGACCACAGATACGCAGTATTTT. As protein: CASSSGTSGTTDTQYF. The chain links TRBV19 to TRBJ2-3; 13 bases match TRBD2. Unmatched junction bases numbered 5, after V lost 6 bases and J lost 2 bases. The CDR3 contains 16 residues. CDR1 and CDR2 (germline): LNHDA, SQIVND (reference sequence).

The chain carries TRBV4-1 and TRBJ1-5; TRBD1 matches at 11 bases. There are 17 residues in the CDR3. Germline V gives CDR1 MGHRA, CDR2 YSYEKL. With 4 bases clipped from V and 7 bases from J, the junction kept 12 bases outside the gene matches. The CDR3 spells CASSPGTGGRMGQPQHF. CDR3 sequence (DNA): TGCGCCAGCAGCCCCGGGACAGGGGGTCGAATGGGCCAGCCCCAGCATTTT.

The genes are TRBV5-1 and TRBJ1-1, with 10 positions matching TRBD1. Trimming at V came to 4 bases and at J to 8 bases, leaving 8 bases not matched to a gene. CDR1 SGHRS and CDR2 YFSETQ come from the germline V gene. The CDR3 is made up of 14 amino acids. CDR3 nucleotides: TGCGCCAGCAGCCGGGACAGGGGTTCGTTGGAAGCTTTCTTT. Amino acid sequence: CASSRDRGSLEAFF.

V gene TRBV18 combines with J gene TRBJ2-7; D may be TRBD1 or TRBD2 (6 bases each). With 2 bases removed from V and 5 bases from J, the gap between germline ends came to 13 bases. This CDR3 has 14 amino acids. Germline V CDR1 and CDR2: KGHSH, LQKENI. As DNA, the CDR3 is TGTGCCAGCTCACCAGGGGCCGGGGGCGACGAGCAGTACTTC. It is translated as CASSPGAGGDEQYF.